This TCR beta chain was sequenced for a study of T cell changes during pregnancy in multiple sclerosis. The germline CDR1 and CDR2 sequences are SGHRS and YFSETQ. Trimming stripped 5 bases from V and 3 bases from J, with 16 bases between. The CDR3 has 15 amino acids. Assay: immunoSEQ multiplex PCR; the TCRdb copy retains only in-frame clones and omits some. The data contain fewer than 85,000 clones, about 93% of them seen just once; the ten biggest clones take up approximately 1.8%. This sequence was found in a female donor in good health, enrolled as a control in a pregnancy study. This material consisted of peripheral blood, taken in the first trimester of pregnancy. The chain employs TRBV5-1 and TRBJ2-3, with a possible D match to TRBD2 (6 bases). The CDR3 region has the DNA TGCGCCAGCAGATTATACTACGGGAGAACAGATACGCAGTATTTT. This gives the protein CASRLYYGRTDTQYF.